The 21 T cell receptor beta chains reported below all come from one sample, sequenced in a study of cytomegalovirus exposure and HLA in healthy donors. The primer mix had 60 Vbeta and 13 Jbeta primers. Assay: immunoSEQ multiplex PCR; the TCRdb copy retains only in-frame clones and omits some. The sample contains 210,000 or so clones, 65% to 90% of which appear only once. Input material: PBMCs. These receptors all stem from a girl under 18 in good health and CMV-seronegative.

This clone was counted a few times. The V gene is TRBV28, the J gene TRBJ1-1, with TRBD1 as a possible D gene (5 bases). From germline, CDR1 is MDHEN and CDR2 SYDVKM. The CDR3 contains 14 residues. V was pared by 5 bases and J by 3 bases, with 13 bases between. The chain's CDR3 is CASSPRDMYTEAFF. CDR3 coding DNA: TGTGCCAGCAGTCCCAGGGATATGTACACTGAAGCTTTCTTT.

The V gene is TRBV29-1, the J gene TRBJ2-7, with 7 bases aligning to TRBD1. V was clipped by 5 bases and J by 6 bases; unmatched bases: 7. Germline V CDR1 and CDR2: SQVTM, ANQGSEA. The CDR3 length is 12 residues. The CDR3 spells CSVYTTGAEQYF. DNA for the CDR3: TGCAGCGTTTATACTACAGGGGCCGAGCAGTACTTC.

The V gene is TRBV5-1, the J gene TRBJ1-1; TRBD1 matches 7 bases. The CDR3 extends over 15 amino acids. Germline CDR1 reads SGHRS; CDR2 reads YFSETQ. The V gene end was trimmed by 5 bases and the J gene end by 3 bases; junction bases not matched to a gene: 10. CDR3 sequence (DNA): TGCGCCAGCAGTAGACTCGGACAGGACGACACTGAAGCTTTCTTT. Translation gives CASSRLGQDDTEAFF.

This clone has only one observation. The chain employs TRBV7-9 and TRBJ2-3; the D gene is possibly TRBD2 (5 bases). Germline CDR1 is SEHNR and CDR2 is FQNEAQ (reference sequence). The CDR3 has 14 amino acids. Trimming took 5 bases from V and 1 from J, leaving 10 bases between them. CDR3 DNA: TGTGCCAGCAGCGACGCCGGGGGCACAGATACGCAGTATTTT. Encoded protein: CASSDAGGTDTQYF.

CDR3 in DNA: TGTGCCAGCAGCTTAAACGGGGCGGGGGCAGCCTACAATGAGCAGTTCTTC. Translating gives CASSLNGAGAAYNEQFF. The V gene is TRBV11-1, the J gene TRBJ2-1; possibly TRBD2 for D (7 bases). Germline CDR1 SGHAT, CDR2 FQDESV (reference sequence). V was trimmed by 2 bases and J by 2 bases, leaving 16 bases between them. This CDR3 spans 17 amino acids. Complete variable domain (other parts from reference TRBV11-1 and TRBJ2-1): EAEVAQSPRYKITEKSQAVAFWCDPISGHATLYWYRQILGQGPELLVQFQDESVVDDSQLPKDRFSAERLKGVDSTLKIQPAELGDSAMYLCASSLNGAGAAYNEQFFGPGTRLTVL.

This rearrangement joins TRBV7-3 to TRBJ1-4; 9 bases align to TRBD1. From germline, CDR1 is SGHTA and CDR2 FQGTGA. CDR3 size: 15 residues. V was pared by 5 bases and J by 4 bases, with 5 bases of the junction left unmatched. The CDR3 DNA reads TGTGCCAGCAGCCCAACAGGGGGCGGTAATGAAAAACTGTTTTTT. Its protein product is CASSPTGGGNEKLFF.

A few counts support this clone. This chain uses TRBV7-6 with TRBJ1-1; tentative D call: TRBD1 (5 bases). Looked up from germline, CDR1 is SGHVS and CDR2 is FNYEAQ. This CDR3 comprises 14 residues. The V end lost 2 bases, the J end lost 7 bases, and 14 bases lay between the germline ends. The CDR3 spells CASSLSGRQGEAFF. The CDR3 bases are TGTGCCAGCAGCTTATCAGGGAGGCAGGGTGAAGCTTTCTTT.

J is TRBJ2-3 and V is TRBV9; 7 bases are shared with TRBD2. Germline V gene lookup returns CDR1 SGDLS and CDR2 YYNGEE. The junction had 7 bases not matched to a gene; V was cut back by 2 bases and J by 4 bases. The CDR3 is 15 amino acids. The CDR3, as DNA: TGTGCCAGCAGCGTGGGAGGGACCCCCCCAGATACGCAGTATTTT. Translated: CASSVGGTPPDTQYF.

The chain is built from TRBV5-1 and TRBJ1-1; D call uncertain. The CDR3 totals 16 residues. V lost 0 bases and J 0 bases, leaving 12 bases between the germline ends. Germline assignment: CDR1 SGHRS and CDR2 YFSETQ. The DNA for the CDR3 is TGCGCCAGCAGCTTGGAGGGAGTCGCCATGAACACTGAAGCTTTCTTT. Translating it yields CASSLEGVAMNTEAFF.

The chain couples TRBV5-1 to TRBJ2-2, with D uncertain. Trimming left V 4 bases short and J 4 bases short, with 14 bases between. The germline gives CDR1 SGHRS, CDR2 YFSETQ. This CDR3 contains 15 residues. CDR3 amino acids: CASSRIQKSTGELFF. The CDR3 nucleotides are TGCGCCAGCAGCCGGATACAGAAGAGCACCGGGGAGCTGTTTTTT. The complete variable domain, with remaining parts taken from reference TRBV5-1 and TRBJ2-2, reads KAGVTQTPRYLIKTRGQQVTLSCSPISGHRSVSWYQQTPGQGLQFLFEYFSETQRNKGNFPGRFSGRQFSNSRSEMNVSTLELGDSALYLCASSRIQKSTGELFFGEGSRLTVL.

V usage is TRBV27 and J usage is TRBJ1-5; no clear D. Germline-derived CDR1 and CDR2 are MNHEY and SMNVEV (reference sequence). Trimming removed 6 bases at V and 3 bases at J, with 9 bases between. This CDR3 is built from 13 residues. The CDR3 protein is CASSFGFNQPQHF. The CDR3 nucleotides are TGTGCCAGCAGCTTCGGGTTCAATCAGCCCCAGCATTTT.

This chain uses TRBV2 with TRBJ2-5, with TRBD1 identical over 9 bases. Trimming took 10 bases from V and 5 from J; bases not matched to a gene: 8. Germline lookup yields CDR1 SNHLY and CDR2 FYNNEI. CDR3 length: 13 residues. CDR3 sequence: CATGQGYRETQYF. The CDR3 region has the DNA TGTGCCACAGGACAGGGGTATCGGGAGACCCAGTACTTC.

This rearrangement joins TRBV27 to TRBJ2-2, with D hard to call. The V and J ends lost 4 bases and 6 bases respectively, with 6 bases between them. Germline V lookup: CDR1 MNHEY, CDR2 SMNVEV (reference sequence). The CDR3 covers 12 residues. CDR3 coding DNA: TGTGCCAGCAGTTCGGTACCCGGGGAGCTGTTTTTT. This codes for CASSSVPGELFF.

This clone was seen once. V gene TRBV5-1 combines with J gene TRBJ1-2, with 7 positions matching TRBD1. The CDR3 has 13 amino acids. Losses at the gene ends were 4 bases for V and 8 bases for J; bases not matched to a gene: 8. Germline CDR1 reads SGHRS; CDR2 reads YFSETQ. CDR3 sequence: CASSKGDSPGYTF. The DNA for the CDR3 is TGCGCCAGCAGCAAAGGGGACAGTCCCGGCTACACCTTC.

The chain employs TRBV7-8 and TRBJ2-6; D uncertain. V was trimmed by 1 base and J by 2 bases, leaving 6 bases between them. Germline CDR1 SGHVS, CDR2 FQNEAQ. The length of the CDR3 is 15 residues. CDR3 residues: CASSLVKPGANVLTF. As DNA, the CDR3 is TGTGCCAGCAGCTTAGTAAAGCCTGGGGCCAACGTCCTGACTTTC.

CDR3 sequence (DNA): TGTGCCACCATGGACAGGACCTCTGGGGCCAACGTCCTGACTTTC. It encodes CATMDRTSGANVLTF. The gene calls are TRBV10-3 and TRBJ2-6, with TRBD1 matching 7 bases. V lost 10 bases to trimming and J lost 0 bases; unmatched junction nucleotides: 6. This CDR3 comprises 15 residues. Germline V gene sequence: CDR1 ENHRY, CDR2 SYGVKD.

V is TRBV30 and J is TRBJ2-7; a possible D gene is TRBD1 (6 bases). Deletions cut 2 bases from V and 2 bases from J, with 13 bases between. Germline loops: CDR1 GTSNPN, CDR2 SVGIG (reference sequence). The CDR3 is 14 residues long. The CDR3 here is CAWSTPDRPYEQYF. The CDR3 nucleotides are TGTGCCTGGAGTACACCCGACAGGCCCTACGAGCAGTACTTC.

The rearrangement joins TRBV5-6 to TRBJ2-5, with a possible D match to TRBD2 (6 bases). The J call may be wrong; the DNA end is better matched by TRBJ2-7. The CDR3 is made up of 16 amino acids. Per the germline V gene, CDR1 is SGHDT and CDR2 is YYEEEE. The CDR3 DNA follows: TGTGCCAGCAGCCCTCCATCGGGACTCCAAGGCTACGAGCAGTACTTC. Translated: CASSPPSGLQGYEQYF.

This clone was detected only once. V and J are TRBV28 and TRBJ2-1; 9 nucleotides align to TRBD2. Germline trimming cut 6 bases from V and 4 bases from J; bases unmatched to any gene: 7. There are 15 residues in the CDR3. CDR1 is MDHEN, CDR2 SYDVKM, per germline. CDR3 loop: CASRRLSGGYNEQFF. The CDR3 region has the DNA TGTGCCAGCAGGAGACTTAGCGGGGGTTACAATGAGCAGTTCTTC.

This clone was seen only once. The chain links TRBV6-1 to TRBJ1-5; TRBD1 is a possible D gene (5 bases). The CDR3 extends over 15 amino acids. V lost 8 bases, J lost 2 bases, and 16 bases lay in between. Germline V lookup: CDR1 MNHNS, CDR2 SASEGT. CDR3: CASSQGPYGNQPQHF. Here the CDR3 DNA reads TGTGCCAGCTCCCAGGGTCCGTATGGCAATCAGCCCCAGCATTTT.

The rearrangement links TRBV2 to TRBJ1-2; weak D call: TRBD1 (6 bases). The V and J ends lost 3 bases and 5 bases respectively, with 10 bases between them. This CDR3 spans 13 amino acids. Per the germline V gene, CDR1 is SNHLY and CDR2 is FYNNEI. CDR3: CASSEGRGYGYTF. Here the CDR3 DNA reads TGTGCCAGCAGTGAGGGCAGGGGTTATGGCTACACCTTC.